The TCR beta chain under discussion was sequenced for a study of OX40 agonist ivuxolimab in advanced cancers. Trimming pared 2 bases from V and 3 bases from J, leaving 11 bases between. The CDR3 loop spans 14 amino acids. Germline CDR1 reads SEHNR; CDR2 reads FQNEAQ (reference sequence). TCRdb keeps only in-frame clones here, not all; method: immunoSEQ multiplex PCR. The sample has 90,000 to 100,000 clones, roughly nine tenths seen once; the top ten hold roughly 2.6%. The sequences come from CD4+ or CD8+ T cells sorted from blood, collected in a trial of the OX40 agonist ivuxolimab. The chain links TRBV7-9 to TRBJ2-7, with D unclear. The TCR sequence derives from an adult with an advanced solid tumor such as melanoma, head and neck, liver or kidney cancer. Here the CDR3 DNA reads TGTGCCAGCAGCTTATCGCTTAGCATCTACGAGCAGTACTTC. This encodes CASSLSLSIYEQYF.